Following are 26 T cell receptor beta chains from one sample sequenced in a study of T cell changes during pregnancy in multiple sclerosis. Assay used: immunoSEQ multiplex PCR; TCRdb lists only in-frame clones, some missing. The profile shows 35,000 to 45,000 clones, about 91% of them singletons. The sample was CD4+ T cells from peripheral blood mononuclear cells, taken in the second trimester of pregnancy. These TCRs come from a female donor in good health, enrolled as a control in a pregnancy study.

The chain recombines TRBV30 with TRBJ1-6; D may be TRBD1 (5 bases). V lost 4 bases, J lost 7 bases, and 14 bases lay in between. This CDR3 comprises 14 residues. Germline V gives CDR1 GTSNPN, CDR2 SVGIG (reference sequence). CDR3 protein: CAWTLGGRNSPLHF. CDR3 DNA: TGTGCCTGGACCCTGGGGGGGAGGAATTCACCCCTCCACTTT.

The chain is built from TRBV14 and TRBJ2-7, with D possibly being TRBD2 (6 bases). The V gene's germline CDR1 is SGHDN and CDR2 FVKESK. The CDR3 length is 13 residues. V lost 2 bases to trimming and J lost 4 bases, with 9 bases between them. This chain's CDR3 is CASSQYRGYEQYF. In DNA, the CDR3 is TGTGCCAGCAGCCAATATCGGGGGTACGAGCAGTACTTC.

The genes are TRBV27 and TRBJ2-6, with a tentative D call TRBD2 (6 bases). The CDR3 is 17 residues long. The V gene's germline CDR1 is MNHEY and CDR2 SMNVEV (reference sequence). The V gene lost 1 base and the J gene lost 0 bases, with 10 bases spanning the gap. CDR3 protein: CASSLWREPSGANVLTF. As DNA, the CDR3 is TGTGCCAGCAGTTTATGGCGGGAACCCTCTGGGGCCAACGTCCTGACTTTC.

The rearrangement uses TRBV5-1 and TRBJ1-2; 8 bases agree with TRBD1. Germline trimming cut 0 bases from V and 6 bases from J; bases unmatched to any gene: 10. This CDR3 spans 16 amino acids. Germline V gene sequence: CDR1 SGHRS, CDR2 YFSETQ. The CDR3 region is CASSLVGTGPPDGYTF. The CDR3 DNA follows: TGCGCCAGCAGCTTGGTGGGGACAGGCCCTCCCGATGGCTACACCTTC.

The chain is built from TRBV6-5 and TRBJ1-1, with a tentative D call TRBD1 (6 bases). Germline CDR1 reads MNHEY; CDR2 reads SVGAGI. The V end lost 0 bases, the J end lost 4 bases, and 15 bases lay between the germline ends. The CDR3 is 16 amino acids. CDR3 bases: TGTGCCAGCAGTTACTCAGGGGGTATTTGGGGCACTGAAGCTTTCTTT. Translating gives CASSYSGGIWGTEAFF.

This clone occurred a few times. The chain carries TRBV30 and TRBJ1-6; 7 nucleotides agree with TRBD1. The CDR3 length is 13 residues. CDR1 and CDR2 (germline): GTSNPN, SVGIG (reference sequence). The V gene end was trimmed by 0 bases and the J gene end by 8 bases; junction bases not matched to a gene: 1. This chain's CDR3 is CAWSVQGYSPLHF. CDR3 in DNA: TGTGCCTGGAGTGTACAGGGGTATTCACCCCTCCACTTT.

This clone occurred once. This chain connects TRBV18 to TRBJ1-5; D gene unclear. Germline loops: CDR1 KGHSH, CDR2 LQKENI. The CDR3 runs to 17 residues. The V and J ends lost 6 bases and 5 bases respectively, with 23 bases between them. The CDR3 DNA follows: TGTGCCAGCTCCGAACGGACGGTGACGCGGGTTGATCAGCCCCAGCATTTT. Amino acid sequence: CASSERTVTRVDQPQHF.

V and J are TRBV14 and TRBJ2-5; a possible D gene is TRBD1 (6 bases). Germline CDR1 and CDR2: SGHDN and FVKESK. The CDR3 totals 12 residues. V lost 6 bases and J 9 bases, leaving 14 bases between the germline ends. The CDR3 sequence is CASSTGPGPQYF. The DNA of the CDR3 is TGTGCCAGCAGTACAGGGCCGGGGCCCCAGTACTTC. The variable domain in full, completed from reference TRBV14 and TRBJ2-5, reads EAGVTQFPSHSVIEKGQTVTLRCDPISGHDNLYWYRRVMGKEIKFLLHFVKESKQDESGMPNNRFLAERTGGTYSTLKVQPAELEDSGVYFCASSTGPGPQYFGPGTRLLVL.

V usage is TRBV12-5 and J usage is TRBJ2-1; 13 bases align to TRBD2. The CDR3 has 21 residues. The junction had 13 bases not matched to a gene; V was cut back by 2 bases and J by 0 bases. Germline CDR1 LGHNT, CDR2 FRNRAP. The CDR3 DNA sequence: TGTGCTAGTGGTTTGCTGCTATTAGGACTAGCGGGGGCCACCTCCTACAATGAGCAGTTCTTC. This gives the protein CASGLLLLGLAGATSYNEQFF. The full variable domain, completed using reference TRBV12-5 and TRBJ2-1, is DARVTQTPRHKVTEMGQEVTMRCQPILGHNTVFWYRQTMMQGLELLAYFRNRAPLDDSGMPKDRFSAEMPDATLATLKIQPSEPRDSAVYFCASGLLLLGLAGATSYNEQFFGPGTRLTVL.

This chain joins TRBV28 and TRBJ1-6; TRBD1 matches 10 bases. This CDR3 comprises 15 residues. The germline V gene has CDR1 MDHEN and CDR2 SYDVKM. The V gene end was trimmed by 6 bases and the J gene end by 5 bases; junction bases not matched to a gene: 4. Here the CDR3 reads CASRTGGLDNSPLHF. CDR3 nucleotide sequence: TGTGCCAGCAGGACAGGGGGCTTAGATAATTCACCCCTCCACTTT.

This chain uses TRBV5-6 with TRBJ2-3; the match to TRBD2 covers 10 bases. Losses at the gene ends were 2 bases for V and 5 bases for J; bases not matched to a gene: 5. Germline V gene lookup returns CDR1 SGHDT and CDR2 YYEEEE. The CDR3 contains 15 residues. For the CDR3, the DNA is TGTGCCAGCAGCTTTGGTCTAGCGGGAGTAGATACGCAGTATTTT. Residues: CASSFGLAGVDTQYF.

The chain has TRBV10-3 and TRBJ2-7, with 7 nucleotides matching TRBD1. The CDR3 contains 14 residues. Germline loops: CDR1 ENHRY, CDR2 SYGVKD. With 1 base clipped from V and 2 bases from J, the junction kept 2 bases outside the gene matches. The CDR3 loop is CAISELGTAYEQYF. The CDR3 DNA is TGTGCCATCAGTGAGTTGGGGACAGCCTACGAGCAGTACTTC.

This chain connects TRBV6-5 to TRBJ2-7, with 14 bases that match TRBD2. Looked up from germline, CDR1 is MNHEY and CDR2 is SVGAGI. The V and J ends lost 4 bases and 4 bases, in that order; junction bases with no gene match: 3. The length of the CDR3 is 15 residues. In DNA, the CDR3 is TGTGCCAGCAGTTCCTGGACTAGCGGGAGGTACGAGCAGTACTTC. It yields the protein CASSSWTSGRYEQYF.

The chain carries TRBV7-3 and TRBJ1-1; a weak D match, TRBD1 (6 bases). V lost 4 bases and J 4 bases, leaving 13 bases between the germline ends. The CDR3 extends over 14 amino acids. The germline V gene encodes CDR1 SGHTA and CDR2 FQGTGA. CDR3 coding DNA: TGTGCCAGCAGCTCTCATGCAGGGGTCACTGAAGCTTTCTTT. Protein: CASSSHAGVTEAFF.

J is TRBJ2-5 and V is TRBV6-5; the D is unclear. Between the trimmed V and J ends, which lost 2 bases and 4 bases, there was a span of 14 bases. The CDR3 is 15 amino acids. Germline values: CDR1 MNHEY, CDR2 SVGAGI. CDR3 amino acids: CASSYVGFGGETQYF. CDR3 DNA sequence: TGTGCCAGCAGTTACGTCGGTTTCGGCGGAGAGACCCAGTACTTC.

Written as DNA, the CDR3 is TGCGCCAGCAGTGACGATCGAGTGTCTAGCGCGGGAGAGACCCAGTACTTC. It encodes CASSDDRVSSAGETQYF. The genes are TRBV10-1 and TRBJ2-5; the D gene is possibly TRBD2 (6 bases). Germline-derived CDR1 and CDR2 are WNHNN and SYGVQD (reference sequence). The CDR3 totals 17 residues. Trimming pared 3 bases from V and 4 bases from J, leaving 21 bases between.

The genes are TRBV6-5 and TRBJ2-7; 9 nucleotides match TRBD1. The germline V gene encodes CDR1 MNHEY and CDR2 SVGAGI. The CDR3 has 15 amino acids. J gave up 3 bases and V 2 bases, and 5 bases lay outside the gene matches. CDR3 amino acids: CASSYDGTGIYEQYF. The CDR3 DNA is TGTGCCAGCAGTTACGACGGGACAGGGATCTACGAGCAGTACTTC.

V is TRBV19 and J is TRBJ2-3; 9 bases line up with TRBD1. This CDR3 is 15 amino acids long. J was trimmed by 6 bases and V by 6 bases; bases with no gene match: 10. Germline loops: CDR1 LNHDA, CDR2 SQIVND (reference sequence). CDR3 sequence reads: CASSRTGDLLDTQYF. CDR3 nucleotides: TGTGCCAGTAGCAGGACAGGGGATCTTTTGGATACGCAGTATTTT.

The chain couples TRBV2 to TRBJ2-7; 9 bases are shared with TRBD1. CDR1 and CDR2 (germline): SNHLY, FYNNEI. This CDR3 region has 16 residues. V gave up 6 bases and J gave up 1 base; unmatched junction bases: 10. DNA of the CDR3: TGTGCCAGCAGGGCCGGGACAGGGATTGCGTCCTACGAGCAGTACTTC. It yields the protein CASRAGTGIASYEQYF.

This clone is a singleton in its sample. The V and J genes are TRBV7-8 and TRBJ2-3; D possibly corresponds to TRBD1 (7 bases). The CDR3 is 14 amino acids. The V end was cut by 6 bases, the J end by 7 bases, with 17 bases between. CDR1 and CDR2 (germline): SGHVS, FQNEAQ. The CDR3 DNA reads as TGTGCCAGCAGTCGGACTACAGGGGACTATACGCAGTATTTT. Translating it yields CASSRTTGDYTQYF.

This chain connects TRBV18 to TRBJ2-3, with 7 bases that match TRBD1. Germline-derived CDR1 and CDR2 are KGHSH and LQKENI. V shed 4 bases, J shed 2 bases, and the junction held 9 bases outside the gene matches. CDR3 length equals 16 residues. The CDR3 nucleotides are TGTGCCAGCTCACGGCCGAACAGGGGATTCACAGATACGCAGTATTTT. It encodes CASSRPNRGFTDTQYF. Together with reference TRBV18 and TRBJ2-3, the CDR3 gives the full variable domain: NAGVMQNPRHLVRRRGQEARLRCSPMKGHSHVYWYRQLPEEGLKFMVYLQKENIIDESGMPKERFSAEFPKEGPSILRIQQVVRGDSAAYFCASSRPNRGFTDTQYFGPGTRLTVL.

V is TRBV4-2 and J is TRBJ1-5; tentatively, D is TRBD1 (5 bases). The V and J ends lost 1 base and 3 bases respectively, with 7 bases between them. The germline CDR1 and CDR2 sequences are LGHNA and YNFKEQ. The CDR3 runs to 14 residues. The CDR3 reads CASSQGQNNQPQHF. The CDR3 nucleotides read TGTGCCAGCAGCCAAGGACAGAACAATCAGCCCCAGCATTTT.

This chain's CDR3 is CASRDSNTEAFF. CDR3 nucleotide sequence: TGCGCCAGCAGGGACAGTAACACTGAAGCTTTCTTT. The chain has TRBV10-2 and TRBJ1-1; D possibly corresponds to TRBD1 (6 bases). The CDR3 runs 12 residues. V lost 6 bases and J lost 2, with 7 bases in between. Germline V gives CDR1 WSHSY, CDR2 SAAADI.

V and J are TRBV5-1 and TRBJ2-5, with 8 bases lining up with TRBD2. Germline values: CDR1 SGHRS, CDR2 YFSETQ. After removal of 3 bases from V and 7 bases from J, the junction contained 8 bases not matched to a gene. The CDR3 loop spans 14 amino acids. The CDR3 bases are TGCGCCAGCAGCTCGAGCGGGGGCCCGGGGACCCAGTACTTC. It encodes CASSSSGGPGTQYF.

The CDR3 region is CASSKDRGKYEQYF. The CDR3 DNA reads TGTGCCAGCAGCAAAGACAGGGGGAAATACGAGCAGTACTTC. The rearrangement joins TRBV6-5 to TRBJ2-7, with 9 bases matching TRBD1. This CDR3 region has 14 residues. Looked up from germline, CDR1 is MNHEY and CDR2 is SVGAGI. After removal of 6 bases from V and 4 bases from J, the junction contained 7 bases not matched to a gene.

The rearrangement joins TRBV10-3 to TRBJ2-3; D remains unclear. V lost 4 bases, J lost 6 bases, and 8 bases lay in between. CDR3 length equals 12 residues. The germline V gene encodes CDR1 ENHRY and CDR2 SYGVKD. CDR3 sequence reads: CAISGQADTQYF. The CDR3 DNA reads as TGTGCCATCAGTGGTCAGGCCGATACGCAGTATTTT.